This T cell receptor beta chain is drawn from a study of blood T cell repertoires in COVID-19. Study information: Samples representing acute and convalescent COVID-19 were sourced from the United States, Italy and Spain. The analysed material was cDNA or gDNA that came from T cells, B-cell-depleted T cells, or PBMCs.

The repertoire was sequenced with immunoSEQ multiplex PCR; TCRdb's copy has only in-frame clones and lacks some. The data show over 12,000 clones, around 92% seen once. Germline CDR1 LGHDT, CDR2 YNNKEL (reference sequence). V lost 2 bases and J 8 bases, leaving 15 bases between the germline ends. This CDR3 has 15 amino acids. The receptor comes from a human donor with active COVID-19. The donor label of this sample is uncertain. Sequences were obtained from peripheral blood. The gene calls are TRBV3-1 (or the pseudogene TRBV3-2) and TRBJ1-4; D might be TRBD1 (5 bases). The CDR3: CASSQRGRPQEKLFF. The DNA for the CDR3 is TGTGCCAGCAGCCAAAGGGGCAGACCCCAGGAAAAACTGTTTTTT.